The present entry profiles one TCR beta chain with its context. These data come from a study of OX40 agonist ivuxolimab in advanced cancers. Across the study: Patients undergoing dose escalation presented with hepatocellular carcinoma, melanoma, renal cell or head and neck cancer.

Method: immunoSEQ multiplex PCR; TCRdb's copy keeps in-frame clones and lacks some. The sample lists about 95,000 clones, 70% to 90% seen once, with 3.8% in the top ten. Here the sequenced sample was CD4+ or CD8+ T cells sorted from blood, taken in a trial of the OX40 agonist ivuxolimab. This receptor was obtained from an adult with an advanced solid tumor such as melanoma, head and neck, liver or kidney cancer.

CDR3 DNA: TGTGCCAGTATAGGGACAGGGGTCAATCAGCCCCAGCATTTT. Its translation: CASIGTGVNQPQHF. The J gene is TRBJ1-5, the V gene TRBV19; 10 nucleotides line up with TRBD1. This CDR3 is built from 14 residues. The J segment lost 3 bases and the V segment lost 7 bases, leaving 3 bases of the junction unmatched. Looked up from germline, CDR1 is LNHDA and CDR2 is SQIVND (reference sequence).